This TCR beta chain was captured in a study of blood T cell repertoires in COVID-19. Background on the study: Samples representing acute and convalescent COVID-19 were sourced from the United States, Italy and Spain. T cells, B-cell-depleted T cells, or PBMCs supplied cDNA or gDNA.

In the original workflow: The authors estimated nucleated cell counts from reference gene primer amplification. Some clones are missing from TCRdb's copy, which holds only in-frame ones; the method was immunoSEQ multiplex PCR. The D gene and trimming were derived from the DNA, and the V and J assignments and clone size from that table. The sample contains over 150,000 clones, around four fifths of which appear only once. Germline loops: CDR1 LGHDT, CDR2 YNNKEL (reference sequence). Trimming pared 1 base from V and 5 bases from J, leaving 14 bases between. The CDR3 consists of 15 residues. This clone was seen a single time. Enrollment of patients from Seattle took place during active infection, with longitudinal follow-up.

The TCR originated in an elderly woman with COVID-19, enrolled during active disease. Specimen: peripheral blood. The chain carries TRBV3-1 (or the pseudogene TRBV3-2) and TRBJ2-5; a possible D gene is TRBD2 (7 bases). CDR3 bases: TGTGCCAGCAGCCAAGCTCGGGGGGCCCGGGAGACCCAGTACTTC. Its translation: CASSQARGARETQYF.